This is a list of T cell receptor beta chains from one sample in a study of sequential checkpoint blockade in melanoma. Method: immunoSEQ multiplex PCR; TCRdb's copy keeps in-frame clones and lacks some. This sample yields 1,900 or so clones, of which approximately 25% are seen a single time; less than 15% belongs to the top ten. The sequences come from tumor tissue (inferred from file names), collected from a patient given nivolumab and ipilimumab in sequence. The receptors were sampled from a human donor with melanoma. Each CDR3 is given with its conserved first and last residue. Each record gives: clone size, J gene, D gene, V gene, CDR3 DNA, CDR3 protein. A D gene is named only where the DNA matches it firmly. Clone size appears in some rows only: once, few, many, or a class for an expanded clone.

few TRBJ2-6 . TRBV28 TGTGCCAGCAGTTCCGGGGTAGTTACTGGGGCCAACGTCCTGACTTTC CASSSGVVTGANVLTF
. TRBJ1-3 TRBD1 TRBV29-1 TGCAGCGTTGCAGGGGGTGGAAACACCATATATTTT CSVAGGGNTIYF
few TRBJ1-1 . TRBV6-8 TGTGCCATTAGGAGTCGGACTAACACTGAAGCTTTCTTT CAIRSRTNTEAFF
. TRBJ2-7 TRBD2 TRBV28 TGTGCCAGCAGTTCCTTCCTGGGGAGGGCCGACCACGAGCAGTACTTC CASSSFLGRADHEQYF
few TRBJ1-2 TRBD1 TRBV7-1 TGTGCCAGCAGCTCCGGACAGGGGGACGCCCCTCGTTTT CASSSGQGDAPRF
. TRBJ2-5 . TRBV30 TGTGCCTGGAGTGTACTCCCCTTACAGGTCCGTGGAGAGACCCAGTACTTC CAWSVLPLQVRGETQYF
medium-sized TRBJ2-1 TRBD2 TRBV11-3 TGTGCCAGCAGCTCGGGGACTAGCGAGAACAATGAGCAGTTCTTC CASSSGTSENNEQFF
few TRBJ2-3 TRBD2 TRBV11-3 TGTGCCAGCAGCCCCCGACTAGCGGGAAGCACAGATACGCAGTATTTT CASSPRLAGSTDTQYF
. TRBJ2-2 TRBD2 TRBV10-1 TGCGCCAGCAGTGCCGGACTAGTAGTCGGGGAGCTGTTTTTT CASSAGLVVGELFF
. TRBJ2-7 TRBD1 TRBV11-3 TGTGCCAGCAGCCGCGACAGGGGATTTTCGGTGGAACAGTACTTC CASSRDRGFSVEQYF
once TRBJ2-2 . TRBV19 TGTGCCAGTAGTATACTCTTTTTGGGCACTACCGCGAACACCGGGGAGCTGTTTTTT CASSILFLGTTANTGELFF
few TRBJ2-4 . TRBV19 TGTGCCAGTAGTATAAGTGCCGGGCTAAACATTCAGTACTTC CASSISAGLNIQYF
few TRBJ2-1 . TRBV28 TGTGCCAGCAGTTCCTACGTATACGGCAATGAGCAGTTCTTC CASSSYVYGNEQFF
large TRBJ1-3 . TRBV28 TGTGCCAGCAGTCCTCATCCCAATGCCGGAGGGAGAGGAAACACCATATATTTT CASSPHPNAGGRGNTIYF
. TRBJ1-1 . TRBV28 TGTGCCAGCAGTTTAACCAGGGGTGGTAGGGCTGAAGCTTTCTTT CASSLTRGGRAEAFF
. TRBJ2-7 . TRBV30 TGTGCCTGGAGCCGATGGGGACTCTACGAGCAGTACTTC CAWSRWGLYEQYF